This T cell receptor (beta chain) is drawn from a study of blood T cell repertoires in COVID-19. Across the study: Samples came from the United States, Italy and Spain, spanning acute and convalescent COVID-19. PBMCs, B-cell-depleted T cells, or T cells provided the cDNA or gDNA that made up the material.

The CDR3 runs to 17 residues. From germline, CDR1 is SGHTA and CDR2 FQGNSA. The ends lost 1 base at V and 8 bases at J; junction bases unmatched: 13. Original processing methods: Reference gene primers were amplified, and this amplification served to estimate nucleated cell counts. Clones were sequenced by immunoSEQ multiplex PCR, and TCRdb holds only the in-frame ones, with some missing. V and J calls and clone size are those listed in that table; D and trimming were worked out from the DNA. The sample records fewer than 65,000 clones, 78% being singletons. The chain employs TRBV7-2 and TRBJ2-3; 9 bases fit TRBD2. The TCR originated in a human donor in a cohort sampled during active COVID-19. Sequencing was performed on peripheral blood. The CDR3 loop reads CASSLGLLAGPTGTQYF. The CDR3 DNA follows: TGTGCCAGCAGCTTAGGTCTACTAGCGGGTCCTACGGGTACGCAGTATTTT.